The clone carrying this T cell receptor (beta chain) was counted between two and nine times. Time point noted: pre-sensitization, week 0. Regarding treatment: therapeutic diphenylcyclopropenone sensitization with weekly scalp DPC. The record originates from a study of human T cells and chemical hapten exposure. In the original processing: Samples contained a median of roughly 100,000 TCRs, with a range of about 23,224 to 690,600. TCRdb analysed the RACE reads with MiXCR anew, one entry per CDR3 protein. The authors' filters were not applied to this entry. The table records 240,000 or so distinct CDR3 sequences, around 9.3% of them present only once. The sequence was collected from a woman aged 40 to 55 with alopecia areata. Some clones in this sample may be carry-over from other donors' samples. The sample consisted of whole blood, taken in connection with sensitization to the hapten diphenylcyclopropenone (DPC).

The CDR3 here is CAISERLSSTDTQYF. The CDR3, as DNA: TGTGCCATCAGTGAGAGGTTAAGTAGCACAGATACGCAGTATTTT. The rearrangement uses TRBV10-3 and TRBJ2-3; D gene unclear. Trimming took 2 bases from V and 0 from J, leaving 9 bases between them. The germline V gene encodes CDR1 ENHRY and CDR2 SYGVKD. There are 15 residues in the CDR3.